Listed below are T cell receptor beta chains from one sample, sequenced in a study of T cells after yellow fever vaccination. One entry per CDR3 protein, called by TCRdb with MiXCR from the 5' RACE reads. The sample lists hundreds of thousands of distinct CDR3 sequences; more than 3% were seen once. The source material was PBMCs, sampled on the day of the yellow fever booster vaccination. The source is a young man who received the YFV17D yellow fever vaccine. Both conserved end residues are part of each CDR3. A D gene is named only where the DNA matches it firmly. Size tells how often a clone was seen (once, few, many) or the class of an expanded clone, and some rows leave it out.

v_gene,abundance,d_gene,j_gene,CDR3aa,CDR3nt
TRBV12-3/TRBV12-4,-,-,TRBJ2-2,CASNPLGITGELFF,TGTGCCAGCAACCCGCTGGGTATTACCGGGGAGCTGTTTTTT
TRBV20-1,few,TRBD2,TRBJ2-1,CSAFPGVAGVGEQFF,TGCAGTGCTTTCCCCGGGGTAGCGGGGGTTGGTGAGCAGTTCTTC
TRBV6-5,-,TRBD2,TRBJ2-3,CASSTNPGQSSTSGGRTDTQYF,TGTGCCAGCAGTACCAATCCGGGACAGAGTAGCACTAGCGGGGGGCGCACAGATACGCAGTATTTT
TRBV6-5,-,-,TRBJ1-2,CASSQPSGAGGYTF,TGTGCCAGCAGTCAACCTTCAGGGGCCGGTGGCTACACCTTC
TRBV5-1,-,-,TRBJ1-1,CASSLFGRSVTEAFF,TGCGCCAGCAGCTTGTTCGGTCGATCTGTCACTGAAGCTTTCTTT
TRBV7-2,-,-,TRBJ1-1,CASSLGTLLRNTEAFF,TGTGCCAGCAGCCTCGGGACCCTCCTTAGGAACACTGAAGCTTTCTTT
TRBV20-1,many,-,TRBJ2-4,CSATRGVGLSKNIQYF,TGCAGTGCGACCAGGGGAGTGGGACTATCCAAAAACATTCAGTACTTC
TRBV11-2,many,-,TRBJ1-1,CASSLYRRAFF,TGTGCCAGCAGCTTATATCGTAGGGCTTTCTTT
TRBV20-1,many,-,TRBJ1-4,CSARTSLGEKLFF,TGCAGTGCTAGAACCAGTTTAGGAGAAAAACTGTTTTTT
TRBV18,many,-,TRBJ1-6,CASSPSSSYNSPLHF,TGTGCCAGCTCACCTTCGAGCTCCTATAATTCACCCCTCCACTTT
TRBV7-2,-,TRBD2,TRBJ2-3,CASSLGALAGGPSTDTQYF,TGTGCCAGCAGCTTAGGGGCGCTAGCGGGGGGACCTAGCACAGATACGCAGTATTTT
TRBV7-6,many,TRBD1,TRBJ2-1,CASSLGGQGAGEQFF,TGTGCCAGCAGCTTAGGAGGACAGGGGGCTGGTGAGCAGTTCTTC
TRBV4-3,many,-,TRBJ2-2,CASSPQIRKGGFTGELFF,TGCGCCAGCAGCCCACAGATCCGTAAAGGGGGGTTCACCGGGGAGCTGTTTTTT
TRBV27,many,-,TRBJ2-5,CASRKATSITETQYF,TGTGCCAGCAGGAAGGCCACTAGCATCACAGAGACCCAGTACTTC
TRBV28,-,-,TRBJ2-1,CASSLIGREWNEQFF,TGTGCCAGCAGTTTAATTGGCAGGGAATGGAATGAGCAGTTCTTC
TRBV5-4,many,TRBD1,TRBJ2-7,CASSRPGTGGFEQYF,TGTGCCAGCAGCCGGCCGGGAACAGGGGGCTTCGAGCAGTACTTC
TRBV18,many,TRBD1,TRBJ2-7,CASSPSHRGADEQYF,TGTGCCAGCTCACCGTCTCACAGGGGGGCCGACGAGCAGTACTTC
TRBV6-6,many,TRBD1,TRBJ2-7,CASKGQALLEQYF,TGTGCCAGCAAGGGACAGGCCCTCCTCGAGCAGTACTTC
TRBV25-1,-,-,TRBJ1-1,CASSREAPSTEAFF,TGTGCCAGCAGCCGAGAGGCCCCGAGCACTGAAGCTTTCTTT
TRBV19,few,-,TRBJ2-7,CASSIPWASTEQYF,TGTGCCAGTAGTATACCTTGGGCCAGTACCGAGCAGTACTTC
TRBV12-3/TRBV12-4,many,-,TRBJ1-2,CASSFRRVDGYTF,TGTGCCAGCAGTTTTCGAAGGGTTGATGGCTACACCTTC
TRBV5-1,many,-,TRBJ2-3,CASSPSVAAADTQYF,TGCGCCAGCAGTCCCTCGGTAGCGGCGGCGGATACGCAGTATTTT
TRBV4-1,-,TRBD2,TRBJ2-1,CASSQTSGGFSSYNEQFF,TGCGCCAGCAGCCAGACTAGCGGGGGGTTCAGCTCCTACAATGAGCAGTTCTTC
TRBV20-1,few,-,TRBJ2-3,CSAPGDVTDTQYF,TGCAGTGCCCCGGGGGATGTCACAGATACGCAGTATTTT
TRBV7-3,many,TRBD2,TRBJ2-3,CASSLTSGGADTQYF,TGTGCCAGCAGTTTGACTAGCGGGGGCGCAGATACGCAGTATTTT
TRBV2,many,TRBD1,TRBJ2-7,CASSGTGGYGEQYF,TGTGCCAGCAGCGGGACAGGGGGCTATGGCGAGCAGTACTTC
TRBV20-1,-,-,TRBJ1-1,CSARDRGSEAFF,TGCAGTGCTAGAGACAGAGGGTCTGAAGCTTTCTTT
TRBV28,few,-,TRBJ2-1,CASSSIRRLNEQFF,TGTGCCAGCAGTTCCATTAGACGGCTCAATGAGCAGTTCTTC
TRBV11-2,many,-,TRBJ1-1,CASKGQNEAFF,TGTGCCAGCAAGGGGCAGAATGAAGCTTTCTTT
TRBV5-1,many,-,TRBJ1-5,CASSYAGVGQPQHF,TGCGCCAGCAGCTACGCGGGGGTCGGACAGCCCCAGCATTTT
TRBV20-1,few,-,TRBJ2-5,CSARSRNQETQYF,TGCAGTGCTAGATCCCGGAATCAAGAGACCCAGTACTTC
TRBV6-1,-,-,TRBJ2-7,CASRRMAAGWYEQYF,TGTGCCAGCAGGAGGATGGCGGCCGGGTGGTACGAGCAGTACTTC
TRBV3-1,few,-,TRBJ1-2,CASGPSAVNGYTF,TGTGCCAGCGGACCGTCGGCAGTAAATGGCTACACCTTC